The T cell receptor (beta chain) described here comes from a study of T cell responses to AZD1222 COVID-19 vaccine. Trimming took 4 bases from V and 3 from J, leaving 16 bases between them. Germline values: CDR1 SGHNT, CDR2 YYREEE (reference sequence). CDR3 length equals 15 residues. The assay was immunoSEQ multiplex PCR, and TCRdb's table has in-frame clones only and misses some. The sample holds 110,000 to 150,000 clones, more than 85% seen once. The receptor's source is an adult in good health. V and J are TRBV5-4 and TRBJ1-2; no firm D call. The material sequenced was peripheral blood, taken on day 0 of AZD1222 vaccination. The CDR3 sequence: CASSDPTASHYGYTF. CDR3 coding DNA: TGTGCCAGCAGCGACCCGACGGCTTCTCACTATGGCTACACCTTC.